The rows below give T cell receptor beta chains drawn from one sample of a study of Graves' ophthalmopathy and Graves' hyperthyroidism. TCRdb fed the multiplex PCR reads into MiXCR, producing one record per CDR3 protein. The data show a few hundred thousand distinct CDR3 sequences, with 17% seen just once and 2.4% held by the top ten. Sequencing used peripheral blood. These receptors were obtained from an adult woman with stable Graves' hyperthyroidism. CDR3s include the opening cysteine and the closing phenylalanine or tryptophan. A D gene is named only where the DNA matches it firmly. Some rows mark clone size as missing; the rest say once, few, many or name a class of expanded clone.

clone_size | j_call | v_call | d_call | cdr3_aa | cdr3_nt
many | TRBJ2-2 | TRBV6-1 | NA | CASSEQYTGELFF | TGTGCCAGCAGTGAACAGTACACCGGGGAGCTGTTTTTT
NA | TRBJ1-5 | TRBV20-1 | NA | CSASEGSQPQHF | TGCAGTGCTAGTGAGGGAAGTCAGCCCCAGCATTTT
many | TRBJ2-7 | TRBV2 | NA | CASSGQDPYEQYF | TGTGCCAGCAGTGGACAGGATCCCTACGAGCAGTACTTC
many | TRBJ1-5 | TRBV6-2/TRBV6-3 | NA | CASSSPRQANQPQHF | TGTGCCAGCAGTTCCCCAAGACAGGCGAATCAGCCCCAGCATTTT
NA | TRBJ1-5 | TRBV12-3/TRBV12-4 | NA | CASSQTGMGQPQHF | TGTGCCAGCAGTCAAACAGGGATGGGGCAGCCCCAGCATTTT
NA | TRBJ1-2 | TRBV11-2 | NA | CASSLDGTEPYGYTF | TGTGCCAGCAGCTTAGATGGGACGGAACCCTATGGCTACACCTTC
NA | TRBJ2-5 | TRBV5-1 | NA | CASSGRGRGASGTQYF | TGCGCCAGCAGTGGCCGTGGCAGGGGCGCCTCCGGGACCCAGTACTTC
many | TRBJ1-2 | TRBV12-3/TRBV12-4 | NA | CASSLNGGESGYNYGYTF | TGTGCCAGCAGTTTAAACGGGGGCGAGTCTGGTTATAACTATGGCTACACCTTC
NA | TRBJ2-5 | TRBV5-1 | TRBD2 | CASGYSGIVETQYF | TGCGCCAGCGGATATAGCGGGATAGTCGAGACCCAGTACTTC
NA | TRBJ2-5 | TRBV6-1 | NA | CASRPQGGVEETQYF | TGTGCCAGCAGACCCCAGGGGGGAGTGGAGGAGACCCAGTACTTC
many | TRBJ2-2 | TRBV7-3 | NA | CASSLLGLGELFF | TGTGCCAGCAGCTTATTAGGCCTCGGGGAGCTGTTTTTT
many | TRBJ1-1 | TRBV6-6 | NA | CASSYLGVMGTIF | TGTGCCAGCAGTTACTTAGGTGTCATGGGTACGATCTTT
few | TRBJ2-2 | TRBV29-1 | NA | CSVVPRGPRDGELFF | TGCAGCGTTGTACCCCGGGGACCTCGGGACGGGGAGCTGTTTTTT
many | TRBJ2-6 | TRBV15 | NA | CATSRDSGGANVLTF | TGTGCCACCAGCAGAGATAGCGGTGGGGCCAACGTCCTGACTTTC
NA | TRBJ1-1 | TRBV6-1 | TRBD1 | CASSVKGGQVEAFF | TGTGCCAGCAGCGTCAAGGGGGGACAGGTTGAAGCTTTCTTT
many | TRBJ1-2 | TRBV2 | NA | CASSESGIYGYTF | TGTGCCAGCAGTGAATCAGGGATCTATGGCTACACCTTC
many | TRBJ2-7 | TRBV20-1 | NA | CSARVGYEQYF | TGCAGTGCTAGGGTCGGTTACGAGCAGTACTTC
NA | TRBJ2-7 | TRBV3-1 | TRBD1 | CASSLPDRGGGRSYEQYF | TGTGCCAGCAGCCTCCCGGACAGGGGCGGTGGGAGAAGCTACGAGCAGTACTTC
many | TRBJ2-2 | TRBV19 | NA | CASSGTVKTGELFF | TGTGCCAGTAGCGGGACCGTAAAAACCGGGGAGCTGTTTTTT
once | TRBJ1-5 | TRBV18 | NA | CASSPPSGQYNQPQHF | TGTGCCAGCTCACCACCGAGTGGACAGTACAATCAGCCCCAGCATTTT
many | TRBJ2-7 | TRBV4-1 | TRBD1 | CASSQVRQGAEQYF | TGCGCCAGCAGCCAAGTACGACAGGGGGCCGAGCAGTACTTC
many | TRBJ1-1 | TRBV19 | NA | CASSIGGDTEAFF | TGTGCCAGTAGTATCGGGGGGGACACTGAAGCTTTCTTT
NA | TRBJ2-5 | TRBV6-1 | NA | CASSEPGPIGTQYF | TGTGCCAGCAGTGAACCGGGACCGATCGGGACCCAGTACTTC
many | TRBJ2-5 | TRBV28 | NA | CASSEGQGGTQETQYF | TGTGCCAGCAGTGAGGGACAAGGGGGTACCCAAGAGACCCAGTACTTC
many | TRBJ2-2 | TRBV6-1 | NA | CASFRGAMNTGELFF | TGTGCCAGTTTTCGGGGCGCAATGAACACCGGGGAGCTGTTTTTT
NA | TRBJ2-3 | TRBV13 | TRBD1 | CASSLFPTGYTDTQYF | TGTGCCAGCAGCTTATTTCCGACAGGGTATACAGATACGCAGTATTTT
few | TRBJ2-4 | TRBV12-3/TRBV12-4 | NA | CASSLNSGGSKNIQYF | TGTGCCAGCAGTTTGAACAGTGGTGGGTCCAAAAACATTCAGTACTTC
many | TRBJ1-2 | TRBV20-1 | TRBD1 | CSARPGGPYGYTF | TGCAGTGCTAGACCAGGGGGCCCCTATGGCTACACCTTC
many | TRBJ2-3 | TRBV27 | TRBD2 | CASSVSGRDTQYF | TGTGCCAGCAGTGTTAGCGGGAGAGATACGCAGTATTTT
once | TRBJ2-5 | TRBV7-9 | NA | CASSRGTAKGETQYF | TGTGCCAGCAGCCGGGGGACAGCCAAGGGTGAGACCCAGTACTTC
many | TRBJ2-7 | TRBV29-1 | TRBD2 | CSVILAGEEGHEQYF | TGCAGCGTTATCCTAGCGGGAGAGGAGGGCCACGAGCAGTACTTC
NA | TRBJ2-7 | TRBV6-1 | TRBD1 | CASSQRFSGTVEYF | TGTGCCAGCAGTCAGAGATTTTCCGGGACAGTGGAGTACTTC
many | TRBJ2-5 | TRBV27 | NA | CASSPLARETQYF | TGTGCCAGCAGTCCGCTAGCTAGGGAGACCCAGTACTTC
many | TRBJ1-1 | TRBV7-9 | NA | CASSLQVREVNTEAFF | TGTGCCAGCAGCTTACAAGTCAGGGAGGTGAACACTGAAGCTTTCTTT
many | TRBJ2-6 | TRBV20-1 | TRBD1 | CSAKAPHRQGIAGANVLTF | TGCAGTGCTAAAGCACCGCACCGACAGGGTATTGCTGGGGCCAACGTCCTGACTTTC
NA | TRBJ1-1 | TRBV6-1 | NA | CASRSRGPEAFF | TGTGCCAGCAGGTCCAGGGGCCCTGAAGCTTTCTTT
many | TRBJ1-2 | TRBV27 | TRBD1 | CASSPPVLHRDRVCYGYTF | TGTGCCAGCAGTCCACCCGTTCTCCACCGAGACAGGGTCTGCTATGGCTACACCTTC